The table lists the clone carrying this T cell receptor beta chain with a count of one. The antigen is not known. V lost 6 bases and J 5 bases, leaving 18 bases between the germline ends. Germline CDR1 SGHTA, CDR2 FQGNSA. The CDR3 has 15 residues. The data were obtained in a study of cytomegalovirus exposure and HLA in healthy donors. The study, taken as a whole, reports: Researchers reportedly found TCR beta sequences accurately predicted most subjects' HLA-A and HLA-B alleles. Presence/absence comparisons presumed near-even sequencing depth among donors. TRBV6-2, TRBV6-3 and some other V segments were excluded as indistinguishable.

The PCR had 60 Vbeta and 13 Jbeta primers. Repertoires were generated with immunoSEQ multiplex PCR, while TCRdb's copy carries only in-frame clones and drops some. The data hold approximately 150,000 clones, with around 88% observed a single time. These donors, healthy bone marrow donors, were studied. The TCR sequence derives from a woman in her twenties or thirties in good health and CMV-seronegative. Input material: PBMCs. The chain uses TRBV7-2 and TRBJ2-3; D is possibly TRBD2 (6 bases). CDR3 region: CASSLGWGGKDTQYF. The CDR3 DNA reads TGTGCCAGCAGTTTGGGATGGGGAGGAAAAGATACGCAGTATTTT.